The 9 T cell receptor beta chains below were found in one sample sequenced in a study of T cell changes during pregnancy in multiple sclerosis. The data were produced by immunoSEQ multiplex PCR, yet TCRdb's version contains in-frame clones alone and is incomplete. Here the sample spans fewer than 35,000 clones, around 90% being singletons. The sample in question was CD4+ T cells from peripheral blood mononuclear cells, obtained in the third trimester of pregnancy. Every receptor here comes from a female donor in good health, enrolled as a control in a pregnancy study.

J is TRBJ1-1 and V is TRBV28; D is possibly TRBD1 (5 bases). V lost 8 bases, J lost 4 bases, and 23 bases lay in between. This CDR3 region has 16 residues. Germline V gene sequence: CDR1 MDHEN, CDR2 SYDVKM. CDR3 in DNA: TGTGCCAGCGGCCGAAACCTCATACAGGCAAGCACTGAAGCTTTCTTT. Its translation: CASGRNLIQASTEAFF.

The chain employs TRBV5-1 and TRBJ1-5; 9 nucleotides align to TRBD1. The CDR3 spans 15 residues. Losses at the gene ends were 2 bases for V and 1 base for J; bases not matched to a gene: 1. Germline CDR1 is SGHRS and CDR2 is YFSETQ. The CDR3 here is CASSLQGASNQPQHF. CDR3 bases: TGCGCCAGCAGCTTACAGGGGGCAAGCAATCAGCCCCAGCATTTT.

The V gene is TRBV25-1, the J gene TRBJ2-3; D unresolved. This CDR3 spans 16 amino acids. Trimming took 5 bases from V and 2 from J, leaving 17 bases between them. Germline CDR1 is MGHDK and CDR2 is SYGVNS. The CDR3 nucleotides are TGTGCCAGCAGTCAAACGTGGGTAGCTGCCACAGATACGCAGTATTTT. Translated: CASSQTWVAATDTQYF. The full variable domain, with the rest looked up from reference TRBV25-1 and TRBJ2-3, is EADIYQTPRYLVIGTGKKITLECSQTMGHDKMYWYQQDPGMELHLIHYSYGVNSTEKGDLSSESTVSRIRTEHFPLTLESARPSHTSQYLCASSQTWVAATDTQYFGPGTRLTVL.

The rearrangement uses TRBV2 and TRBJ2-7; D is possibly TRBD2 (6 bases). The CDR3 is 13 amino acids. Per the germline V gene, CDR1 is SNHLY and CDR2 is FYNNEI. V lost 7 bases to trimming and J lost 5 bases, with 15 bases between them. CDR3 in DNA: TGTGCCAGCACCAAAGAGGCGGGGCACGAGCAGTACTTC. This sequence encodes CASTKEAGHEQYF.

This rearrangement joins TRBV5-1 to TRBJ2-2; D may be TRBD2 (5 bases). V dropped 5 bases and J dropped 5 bases, with 13 bases sitting between them. The CDR3 covers 14 residues. Germline CDR1 SGHRS, CDR2 YFSETQ. The CDR3 bases are TGCGCCAGCAGGGAGGCACGGGGTACCGGGGAGCTGTTTTTT. It yields the protein CASREARGTGELFF. Combining the CDR3 with reference TRBV5-1 and TRBJ2-2 gives the whole variable domain KAGVTQTPRYLIKTRGQQVTLSCSPISGHRSVSWYQQTPGQGLQFLFEYFSETQRNKGNFPGRFSGRQFSNSRSEMNVSTLELGDSALYLCASREARGTGELFFGEGSRLTVL.

This clone was recorded a few times. The CDR3 region has the DNA TGTGCCAGCAGTTTGGGCAGGCGGGATCAGCCCCAGCATTTT. This encodes CASSLGRRDQPQHF. This chain connects TRBV28 to TRBJ1-5; D not certain. V gave up 3 bases and J gave up 5 bases, with 11 bases separating them. This CDR3 has 14 amino acids. Germline lookup yields CDR1 MDHEN and CDR2 SYDVKM.

The chain links TRBV7-2 to TRBJ2-3; maybe TRBD1 (5 bases). The CDR3 totals 17 residues. CDR1 is SGHTA and CDR2 is FQGNSA in the germline V gene. Trimming stripped 1 base from V and 1 base from J, with 15 bases between. The CDR3 DNA is TGTGCCAGCAGCTTAGATAACTCCCTGGGGCGCACAGATACGCAGTATTTT. Protein: CASSLDNSLGRTDTQYF.

This rearrangement joins TRBV7-9 to TRBJ2-7, with 12 nucleotides matching TRBD2. Trimming took 4 bases from V and 4 from J; bases not matched to a gene: 5. Germline V lookup: CDR1 SEHNR, CDR2 FQNEAQ (reference sequence). The CDR3 sequence is 15 residues long. The CDR3 reads CASSSGLAGGYEQYF. For the CDR3, the DNA is TGTGCCAGCAGCTCCGGGCTAGCGGGGGGGTACGAGCAGTACTTC.

The V call is TRBV4-1, the J call TRBJ2-7; D perhaps matches TRBD1 (6 bases). V was trimmed by 3 bases and J by 2 bases, leaving 14 bases between them. The length of the CDR3 is 15 residues. Per germline, CDR1 MGHRA and CDR2 YSYEKL. CDR3 in amino acids: CASSQLRQEPYEQYF. CDR3 sequence (DNA): TGCGCCAGCAGCCAGCTGCGACAGGAGCCCTACGAGCAGTACTTC.